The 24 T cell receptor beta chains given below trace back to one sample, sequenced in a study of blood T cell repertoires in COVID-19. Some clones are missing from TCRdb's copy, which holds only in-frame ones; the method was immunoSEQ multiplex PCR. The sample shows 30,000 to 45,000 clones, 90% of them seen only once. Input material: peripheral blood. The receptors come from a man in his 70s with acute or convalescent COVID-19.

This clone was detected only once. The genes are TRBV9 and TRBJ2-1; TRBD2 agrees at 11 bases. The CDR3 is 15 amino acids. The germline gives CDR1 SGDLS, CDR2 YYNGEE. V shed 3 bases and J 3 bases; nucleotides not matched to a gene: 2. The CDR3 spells CASSAGLADYNEQFF. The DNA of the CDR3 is TGTGCCAGCAGCGCGGGACTAGCGGACTACAATGAGCAGTTCTTC.

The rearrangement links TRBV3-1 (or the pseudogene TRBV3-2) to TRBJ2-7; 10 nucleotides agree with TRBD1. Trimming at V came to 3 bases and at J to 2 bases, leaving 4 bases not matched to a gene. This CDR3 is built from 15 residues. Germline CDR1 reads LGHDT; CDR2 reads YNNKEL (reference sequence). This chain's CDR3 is CASSHTGTGAYEQYF. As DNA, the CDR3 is TGTGCCAGCAGCCATACCGGGACAGGGGCCTACGAGCAGTACTTC.

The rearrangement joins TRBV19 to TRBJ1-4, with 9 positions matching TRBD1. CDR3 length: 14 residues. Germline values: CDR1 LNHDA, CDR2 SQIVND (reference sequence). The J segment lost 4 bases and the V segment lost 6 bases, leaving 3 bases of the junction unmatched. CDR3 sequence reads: CASRTGGLNEKLFF. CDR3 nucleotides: TGTGCCAGTAGGACAGGGGGTCTTAATGAAAAACTGTTTTTT.

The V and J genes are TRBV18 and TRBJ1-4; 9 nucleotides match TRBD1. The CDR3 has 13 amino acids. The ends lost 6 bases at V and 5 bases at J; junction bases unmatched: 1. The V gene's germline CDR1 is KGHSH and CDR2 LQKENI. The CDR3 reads CASSGTGNEKLFF. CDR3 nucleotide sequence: TGTGCCAGCTCTGGGACAGGGAATGAAAAACTGTTTTTT. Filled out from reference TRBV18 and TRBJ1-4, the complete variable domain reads NAGVMQNPRHLVRRRGQEARLRCSPMKGHSHVYWYRQLPEEGLKFMVYLQKENIIDESGMPKERFSAEFPKEGPSILRIQQVVRGDSAAYFCASSGTGNEKLFFGSGTQLSVL.

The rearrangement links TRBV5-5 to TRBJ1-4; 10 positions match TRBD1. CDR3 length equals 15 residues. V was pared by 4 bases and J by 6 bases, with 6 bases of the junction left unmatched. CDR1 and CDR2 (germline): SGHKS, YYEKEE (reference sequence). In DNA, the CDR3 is TGTGCCAGCAGCAAAAGTGGGACAGGGGATGAAAAACTGTTTTTT. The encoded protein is CASSKSGTGDEKLFF.

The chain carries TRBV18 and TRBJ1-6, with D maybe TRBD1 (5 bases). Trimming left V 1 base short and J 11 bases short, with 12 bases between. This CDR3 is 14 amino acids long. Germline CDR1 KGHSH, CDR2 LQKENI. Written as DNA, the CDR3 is TGTGCCAGCTCACCACTGCAGGGAACGGCACCCCTCCACTTT. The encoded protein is CASSPLQGTAPLHF.

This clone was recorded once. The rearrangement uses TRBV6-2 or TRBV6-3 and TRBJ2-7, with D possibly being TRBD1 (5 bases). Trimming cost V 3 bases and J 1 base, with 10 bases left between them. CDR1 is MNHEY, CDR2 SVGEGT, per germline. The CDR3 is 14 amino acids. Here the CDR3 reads CASSYGPGSYEQYF. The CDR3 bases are TGTGCCAGCAGTTATGGGCCAGGGTCCTACGAGCAGTACTTC.

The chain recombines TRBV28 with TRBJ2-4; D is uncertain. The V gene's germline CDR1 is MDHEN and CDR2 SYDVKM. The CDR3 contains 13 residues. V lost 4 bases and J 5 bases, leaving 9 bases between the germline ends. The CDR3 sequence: CASSYPPENIQYF. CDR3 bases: TGTGCCAGCAGTTACCCCCCGGAAAACATTCAGTACTTC. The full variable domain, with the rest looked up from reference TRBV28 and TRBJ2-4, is DVKVTQSSRYLVKRTGEKVFLECVQDMDHENMFWYRQDPGLGLRLIYFSYDVKMKEKGDIPEGYSVSREKKERFSLILESASTNQTSMYLCASSYPPENIQYFGAGTRLSVL.

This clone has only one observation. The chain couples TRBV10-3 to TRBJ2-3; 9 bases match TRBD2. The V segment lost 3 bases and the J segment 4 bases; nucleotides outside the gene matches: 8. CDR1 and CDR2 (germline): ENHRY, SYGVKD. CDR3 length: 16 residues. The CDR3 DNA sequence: TGTGCCATCAGTGATGTAGCGGGAGACTTGGCAGATACGCAGTATTTT. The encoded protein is CAISDVAGDLADTQYF.

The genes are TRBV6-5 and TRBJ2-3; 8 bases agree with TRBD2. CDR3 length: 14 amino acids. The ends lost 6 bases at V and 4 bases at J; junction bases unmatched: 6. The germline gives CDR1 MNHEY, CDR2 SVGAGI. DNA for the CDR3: TGTGCCAGCAGCAGAGCGGGAGAGGCAGATACGCAGTATTTT. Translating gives CASSRAGEADTQYF.

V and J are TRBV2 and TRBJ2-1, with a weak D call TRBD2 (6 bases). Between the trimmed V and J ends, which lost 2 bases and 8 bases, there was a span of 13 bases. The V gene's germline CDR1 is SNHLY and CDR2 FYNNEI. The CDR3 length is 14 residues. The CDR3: CASSELVGGDEQFF. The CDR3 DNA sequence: TGTGCCAGCAGTGAATTAGTGGGGGGAGATGAGCAGTTCTTC.

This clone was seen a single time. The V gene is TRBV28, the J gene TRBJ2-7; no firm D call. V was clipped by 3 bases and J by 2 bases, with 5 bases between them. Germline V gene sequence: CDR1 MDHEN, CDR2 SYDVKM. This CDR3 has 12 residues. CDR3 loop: CASSLQTYEQYF. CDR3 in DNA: TGTGCCAGCAGTTTGCAGACCTACGAGCAGTACTTC.

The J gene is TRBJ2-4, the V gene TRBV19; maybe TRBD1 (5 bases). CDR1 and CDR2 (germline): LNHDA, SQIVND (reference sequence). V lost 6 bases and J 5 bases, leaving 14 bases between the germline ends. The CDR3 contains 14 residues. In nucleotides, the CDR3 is TGTGCCAGTAGCCCTGGGGCAGGGCAAAACATTCAGTACTTC. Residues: CASSPGAGQNIQYF.

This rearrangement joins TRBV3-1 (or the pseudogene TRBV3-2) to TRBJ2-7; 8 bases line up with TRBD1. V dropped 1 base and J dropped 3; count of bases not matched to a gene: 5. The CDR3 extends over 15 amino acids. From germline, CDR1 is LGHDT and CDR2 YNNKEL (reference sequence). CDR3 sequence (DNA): TGTGCCAGCAGCCAAGTGGCCAGGGGGCTCTACGAGCAGTACTTC. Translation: CASSQVARGLYEQYF.

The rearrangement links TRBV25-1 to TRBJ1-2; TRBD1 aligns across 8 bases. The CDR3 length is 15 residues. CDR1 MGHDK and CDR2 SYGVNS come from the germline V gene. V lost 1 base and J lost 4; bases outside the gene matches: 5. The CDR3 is CASSELRTGRYGYTF. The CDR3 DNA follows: TGTGCCAGCAGTGAATTGAGGACAGGGCGCTATGGCTACACCTTC.

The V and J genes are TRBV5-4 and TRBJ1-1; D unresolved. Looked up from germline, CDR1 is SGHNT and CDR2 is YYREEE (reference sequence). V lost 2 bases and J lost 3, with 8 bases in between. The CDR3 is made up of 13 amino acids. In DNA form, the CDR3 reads TGTGCCAGCAGCTTCAGGCAAGACACTGAAGCTTTCTTT. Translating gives CASSFRQDTEAFF.

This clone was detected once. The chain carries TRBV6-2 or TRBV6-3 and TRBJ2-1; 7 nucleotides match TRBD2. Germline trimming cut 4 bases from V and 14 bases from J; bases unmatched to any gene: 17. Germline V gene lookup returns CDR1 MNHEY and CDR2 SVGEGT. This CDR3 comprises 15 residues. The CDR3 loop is CASSFGGRKTTGEFF. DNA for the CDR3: TGTGCCAGCAGTTTCGGCGGGAGAAAGACTACGGGGGAGTTCTTC.

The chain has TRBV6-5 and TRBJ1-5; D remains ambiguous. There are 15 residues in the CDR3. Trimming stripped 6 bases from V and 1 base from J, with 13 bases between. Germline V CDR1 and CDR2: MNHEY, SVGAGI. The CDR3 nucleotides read TGTGCCAGCAGACCCCGGGGAGCCAGCAATCAGCCCCAGCATTTT. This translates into CASRPRGASNQPQHF.

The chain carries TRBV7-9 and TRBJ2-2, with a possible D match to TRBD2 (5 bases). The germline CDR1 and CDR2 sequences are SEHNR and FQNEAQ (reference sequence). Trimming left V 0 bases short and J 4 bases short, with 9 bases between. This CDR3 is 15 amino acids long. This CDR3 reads CASSLAGEGTGELFF. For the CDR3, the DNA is TGTGCCAGCAGCTTAGCGGGAGAAGGCACCGGGGAGCTGTTTTTT.

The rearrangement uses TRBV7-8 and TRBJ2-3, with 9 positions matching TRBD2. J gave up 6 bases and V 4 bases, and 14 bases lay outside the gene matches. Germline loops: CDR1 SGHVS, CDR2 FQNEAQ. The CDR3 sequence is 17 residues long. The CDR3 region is CASSYRPGTSFGDTQYF. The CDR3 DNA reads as TGTGCCAGCAGCTACCGCCCCGGGACTAGCTTCGGGGATACGCAGTATTTT.

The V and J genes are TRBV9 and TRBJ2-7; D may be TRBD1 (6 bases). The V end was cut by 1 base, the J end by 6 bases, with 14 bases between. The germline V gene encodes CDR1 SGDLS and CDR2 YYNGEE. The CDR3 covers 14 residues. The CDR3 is CASSVTGSSFEQYF. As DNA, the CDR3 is TGTGCCAGCAGCGTAACAGGGTCCAGCTTCGAGCAGTACTTC. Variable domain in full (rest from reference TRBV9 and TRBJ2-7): DSGVTQTPKHLITATGQRVTLRCSPRSGDLSVYWYQQSLDQGLQFLIQYYNGEERAKGNILERFSAQQFPDLHSELNLSSLELGDSALYFCASSVTGSSFEQYFGPGTRLTVT.

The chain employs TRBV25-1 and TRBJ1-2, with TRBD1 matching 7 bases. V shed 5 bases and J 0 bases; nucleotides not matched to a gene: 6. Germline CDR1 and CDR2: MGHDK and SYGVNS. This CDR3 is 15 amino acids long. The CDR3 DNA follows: TGTGCCAGCAGTCAGTACACAGGGGCTAACTATGGCTACACCTTC. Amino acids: CASSQYTGANYGYTF.

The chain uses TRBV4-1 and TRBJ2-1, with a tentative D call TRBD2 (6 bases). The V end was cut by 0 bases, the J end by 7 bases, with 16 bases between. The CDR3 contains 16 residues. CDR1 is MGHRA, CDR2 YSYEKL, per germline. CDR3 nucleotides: TGCGCCAGCAGCCAAGATACCGGGGCTGGGGGGAATGAGCAGTTCTTC. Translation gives CASSQDTGAGGNEQFF.

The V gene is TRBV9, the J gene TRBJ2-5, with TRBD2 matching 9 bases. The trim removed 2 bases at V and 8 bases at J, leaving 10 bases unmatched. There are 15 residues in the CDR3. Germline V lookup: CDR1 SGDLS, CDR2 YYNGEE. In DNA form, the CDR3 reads TGTGCCAGCAGCGTCGGTTGGGCGGGAGGGCCAACCCAGTACTTC. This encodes CASSVGWAGGPTQYF.